This T cell receptor (beta chain) comes out of a study of T cells in localized non-small cell lung cancer. General study results and limits: Uninvolved adjacent lung, not tumor, had the highest T cell clonality. Elevated circulating T cell density in blood was associated with longer overall survival.

A note on this clone: Antigen unknown.

The ends lost 1 base at V and 3 bases at J; junction bases unmatched: 0. This CDR3 is built from 14 residues. Germline V gene lookup returns CDR1 LGHNA and CDR2 YSLEER. Clones were sequenced by immunoSEQ multiplex PCR, and TCRdb holds only the in-frame ones, with some missing. The sample records fewer than 13,000 clones, around 84% being singletons. This sequence was found in an older male donor with stage III lung adenocarcinoma. The source material was peripheral blood, sampled before any cancer treatment. The rearrangement links TRBV4-3 to TRBJ2-1, with 7 nucleotides matching TRBD2. CDR3 loop: CASSQAGGYNEQFF. The CDR3 DNA reads TGCGCCAGCAGCCAAGCGGGAGGCTACAATGAGCAGTTCTTC.